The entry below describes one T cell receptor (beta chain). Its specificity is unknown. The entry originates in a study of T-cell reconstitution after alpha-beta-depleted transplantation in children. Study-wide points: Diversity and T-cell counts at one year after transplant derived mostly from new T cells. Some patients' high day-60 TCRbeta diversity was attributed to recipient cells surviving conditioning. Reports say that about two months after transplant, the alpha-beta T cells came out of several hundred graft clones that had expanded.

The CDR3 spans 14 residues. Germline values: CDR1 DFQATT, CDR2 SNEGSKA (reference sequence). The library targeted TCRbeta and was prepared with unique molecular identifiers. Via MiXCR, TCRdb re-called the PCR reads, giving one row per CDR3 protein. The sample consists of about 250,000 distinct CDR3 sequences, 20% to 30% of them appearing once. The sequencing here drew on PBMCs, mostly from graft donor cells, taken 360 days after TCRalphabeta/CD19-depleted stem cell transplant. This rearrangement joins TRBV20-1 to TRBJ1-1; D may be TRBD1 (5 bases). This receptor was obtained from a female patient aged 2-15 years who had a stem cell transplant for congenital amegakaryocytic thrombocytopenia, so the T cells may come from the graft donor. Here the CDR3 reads CSLRRAGSGTEAFF. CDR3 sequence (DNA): TGCAGCCTCCGACGCGCAGGGTCGGGTACTGAAGCTTTCTTT.